The present TCR beta chain was sequenced within a study of blood T cell repertoires in COVID-19. The overall study: PBMCs, B-cell-depleted T cells, or T cells were the source of the cDNA or gDNA that made up the material.

As processed by the authors: Reference gene primer amplification in the assay estimated nucleated cell counts. Profiling relied on immunoSEQ multiplex PCR, and the TCRdb table lists in-frame clones only, not all of them. Clone size and V and J calls were adopted from that table, with D and trimming inferred from the DNA. Of roughly 180,000 clones in the sample, under 85% were seen once. Germline lookup yields CDR1 SGDLS and CDR2 YYNGEE. Losses at the gene ends were 0 bases for V and 2 bases for J; bases not matched to a gene: 0. This CDR3 contains 14 residues. Concerning this clone itself: The same CDR3 also results from other DNA sequences found in this sample.

The J gene is TRBJ2-7, the V gene TRBV9; 9 nucleotides match TRBD1. Source material: peripheral blood. This TCR came from a man aged 60-69 years who had recovered from COVID-19. The CDR3 nucleotides are TGTGCCAGCAGCGTAGGACAGGGGGCCTACGAGCAGTACTTC. It specifies CASSVGQGAYEQYF.